Many counts were recorded for the clone carrying this T cell receptor (beta chain). Its antigen is still unknown. Unique molecular identifiers were incorporated into the prepared TCRbeta library. TCRdb re-called the PCR reads with MiXCR, one entry per CDR3 protein. The repertoire holds a few hundred thousand distinct CDR3 sequences, with over 7.5% as singletons. V lost 1 base, J lost 0 bases, and 4 bases lay in between. This CDR3 comprises 15 residues. Germline lookup yields CDR1 MNHNS and CDR2 SASEGT. This specimen comes from a study of T-cell reconstitution after alpha-beta-depleted transplantation in children. Study conclusions and caveats: T-cell numbers and diversity, one year after transplant, stemmed largely from T cells that were newly produced.

The sequence came from a female patient between 2 and 15 years old who had a stem cell transplant for Fanconi anemia, so the T cells may come from the graft donor. Sequenced material: peripheral blood, taken 360 days after TCRalphabeta/CD19-depleted stem cell transplant. The chain combines TRBV6-1 with TRBJ2-6, with D uncertain. The chain's CDR3 is CASSEDSSGANVLTF. In nucleotides, the CDR3 is TGTGCCAGCAGTGAAGACAGCTCTGGGGCCAACGTCCTGACTTTC.